The clone carrying this TCR beta chain turned up a few times. Its antigen is currently unknown. The data were taken from a study of T-cell memory formation after mild COVID-19. Overall study: For the most part, TCR clusters were specific to one donor. Study results and caveats: CD4/CD8 balance characterized clones contracting day 15 to 85, and CD4+ skew characterized later expanders. Several responding clones turned up in pre-infection memory, indicating that cross-reactive memory may have taken part.

With constant-segment primers, 5'RACE yielded cDNA libraries of TCR alpha and TCR beta that carried sample barcodes and UMIs. MiXCR was run by TCRdb on the 5' RACE reads, yielding one entry per CDR3 protein. The sample includes fewer than 650,000 distinct CDR3 sequences, roughly 17% of them seen just once. Germline lookup yields CDR1 DFQATT and CDR2 SNEGSKA (reference sequence). Trimming at V came to 2 bases and at J to 3 bases, leaving 3 bases not matched to a gene. The CDR3 is made up of 13 amino acids. The receptor comes from an adult woman who had mild COVID-19 (a few samples of this study predate the infection). Cell type and time point are not known. The sample consisted of PBMCs or a T cell subset sorted from them (not recorded which). This chain links TRBV20-1 with TRBJ2-7; 8 bases map to TRBD1. CDR3: CSARRTGLYEQYF. The CDR3 bases are TGCAGTGCTAGAAGGACAGGGCTCTACGAGCAGTACTTC.